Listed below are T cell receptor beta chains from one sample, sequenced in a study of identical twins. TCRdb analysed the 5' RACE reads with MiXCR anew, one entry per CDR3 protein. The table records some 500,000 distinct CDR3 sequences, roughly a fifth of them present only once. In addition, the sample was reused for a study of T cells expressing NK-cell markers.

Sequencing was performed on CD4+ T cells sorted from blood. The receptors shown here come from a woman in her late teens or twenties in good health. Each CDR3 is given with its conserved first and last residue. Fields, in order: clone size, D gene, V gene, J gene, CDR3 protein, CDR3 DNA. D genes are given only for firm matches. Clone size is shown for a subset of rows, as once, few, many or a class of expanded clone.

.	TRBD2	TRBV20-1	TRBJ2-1	CSAREATSGRGNEQFF	TGCAGTGCTAGAGAGGCGACTAGCGGGCGGGGAAATGAGCAGTTCTTC
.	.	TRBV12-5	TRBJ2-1	CASGLFFEQFF	TGTGCTAGTGGCCTCTTTTTTGAGCAGTTCTTC
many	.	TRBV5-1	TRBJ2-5	CASSRAQETQYF	TGCGCCAGCAGCCGGGCTCAGGAGACCCAGTACTTC
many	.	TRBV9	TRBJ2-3	CASSVATGSQYF	TGTGCCAGCAGCGTAGCTACTGGATCGCAGTATTTT
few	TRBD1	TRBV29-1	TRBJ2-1	CSVERGGGNPRNEQFF	TGCAGCGTTGAAAGAGGGGGCGGAAACCCACGTAATGAGCAGTTCTTC
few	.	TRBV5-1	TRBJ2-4	CASSLPNPKNIQYF	TGCGCCAGCAGCTTGCCAAACCCCAAAAACATTCAGTACTTC
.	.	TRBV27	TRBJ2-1	CASSWEPYNEQFF	TGTGCCAGCAGTTGGGAGCCCTACAATGAGCAGTTCTTC
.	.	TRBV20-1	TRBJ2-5	CSARSPGEGETQYF	TGCAGTGCTAGATCCCCCGGCGAAGGGGAGACCCAGTACTTC
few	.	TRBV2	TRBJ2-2	CASSENGMNTGELFF	TGTGCCAGCAGTGAAAACGGGATGAACACCGGGGAGCTGTTTTTT
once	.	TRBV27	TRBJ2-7	CASSHGGPGKHEQYF	TGTGCCAGCAGCCACGGCGGGCCCGGGAAGCACGAGCAGTACTTC
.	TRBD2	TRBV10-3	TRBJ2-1	CAISESGGRLNEQFF	TGTGCCATCAGTGAGTCGGGCGGGAGGTTGAATGAGCAGTTCTTC
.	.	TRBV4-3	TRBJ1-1	CASSQDRWATEAFF	TGCGCCAGCAGCCAAGATAGGTGGGCCACTGAAGCTTTCTTT
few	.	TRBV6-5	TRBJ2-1	CASSIQGRTYNEQFF	TGTGCCAGCAGTATACAGGGGAGGACCTACAATGAGCAGTTCTTC
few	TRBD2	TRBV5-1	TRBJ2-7	CASSVSGRATYEQYF	TGCGCCAGCAGCGTAAGCGGGAGGGCCACCTACGAGCAGTACTTC
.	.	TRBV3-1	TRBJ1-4	CASSQRTVRFGKLFF	TGTGCCAGCAGCCAACGGACGGTGCGGTTCGGAAAACTGTTTTTT
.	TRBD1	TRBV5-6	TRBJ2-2	CASSLYEGAMNTGELFF	TGTGCCAGCAGCTTATATGAGGGGGCCATGAACACCGGGGAGCTGTTTTTT
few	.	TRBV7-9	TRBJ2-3	CASSSALDTQYF	TGTGCCAGCAGCTCCGCGCTTGATACGCAGTATTTT
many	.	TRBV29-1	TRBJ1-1	CSVGRRGEAFF	TGCAGCGTTGGAAGGAGAGGGGAAGCTTTCTTT
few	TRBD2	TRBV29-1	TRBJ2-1	CSVESSGVNNEQFF	TGCAGCGTTGAAAGTAGCGGGGTAAACAATGAGCAGTTCTTC
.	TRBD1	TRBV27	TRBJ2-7	CASSSQYRGDEQYF	TGTGCCAGCAGTTCCCAATACAGGGGCGACGAGCAGTACTTC
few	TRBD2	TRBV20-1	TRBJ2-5	CSALTGTKKAETQYF	TGCAGTGCCCTGACCGGGACTAAGAAAGCAGAGACCCAGTACTTC
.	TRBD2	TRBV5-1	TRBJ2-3	CASSRRAGSLTDTQYF	TGCGCCAGCAGCAGACGAGCGGGGTCACTAACAGATACGCAGTATTTT
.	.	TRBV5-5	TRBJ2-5	CASSLLPRETQYF	TGTGCCAGCAGCTTGCTCCCCAGGGAGACCCAGTACTTC
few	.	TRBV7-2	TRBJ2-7	CASSLGQPRGEQYF	TGTGCCAGCAGCTTGGGTCAACCCCGGGGCGAGCAGTACTTC
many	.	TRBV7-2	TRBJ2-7	CASSFYGLSYEQYF	TGTGCCAGCAGCTTTTACGGTCTAAGCTACGAGCAGTACTTC
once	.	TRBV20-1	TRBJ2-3	CSARNPWSGKSTDTQYF	TGCAGTGCAAGGAATCCCTGGAGCGGCAAAAGCACAGATACGCAGTATTTT
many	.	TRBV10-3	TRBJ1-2	CAIRQQTPYGYTF	TGTGCCATCAGACAACAGACCCCCTATGGCTACACCTTC
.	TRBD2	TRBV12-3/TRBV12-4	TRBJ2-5	CASTQGLAGGGETQYF	TGTGCCAGCACACAAGGACTAGCGGGAGGAGGGGAGACCCAGTACTTC
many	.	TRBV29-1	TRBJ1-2	CSARGDGYTF	TGCAGCGCAAGGGGGGATGGCTACACCTTC
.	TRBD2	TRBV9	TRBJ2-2	CASSPQPGLATGELFF	TGTGCCAGCAGTCCCCAGCCGGGACTAGCTACCGGGGAGCTGTTTTTT
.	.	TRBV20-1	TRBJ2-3	CSARMRVADTQYF	TGCAGTGCTAGAATGCGGGTGGCAGATACGCAGTATTTT
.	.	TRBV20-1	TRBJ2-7	CSAFDRSLGPYEQYF	TGCAGTGCTTTTGACCGAAGTCTAGGTCCCTACGAGCAGTACTTC